Here is one TCR beta chain with its context. This record belongs to a study of technical replicates of blood from a few donors. V lost 6 bases and J lost 10; bases outside the gene matches: 3. The CDR3 contains 14 residues. Germline V gene sequence: CDR1 MDHEN, CDR2 SYDVKM. Clones were read by immunoSEQ multiplex PCR, and TCRdb kept only the in-frame ones, dropping some. The sample has about 80,000 clones, approximately 97% seen once. What was sequenced was T cells isolated from PBMCs. This chain links TRBV28 with TRBJ2-4; the match to TRBD2 covers 16 bases. The TCR was taken from a human donor in good health. CDR3 sequence reads: CASRPGLAGGIQYF. CDR3 DNA sequence: TGTGCCAGCAGACCGGGACTAGCGGGAGGGATTCAGTACTTC.